This T cell receptor beta chain was found in a study of blood T cell repertoires in COVID-19. The CDR3 contains 17 residues. Germline values: CDR1 MNHEY, CDR2 SMNVEV (reference sequence). The V segment lost 3 bases and the J segment 3 bases; nucleotides outside the gene matches: 8. In the authors' methods: Quantification of nucleated cells was approximated via reference gene primer amplification. Here immunoSEQ multiplex PCR was the method, and the copy in TCRdb shows in-frame clones only, minus some. D and trimming were read from the DNA, whereas the V and J calls and clone size are those reported in that table. Altogether some 250,000 clones are present, about 80% being singletons, with the ten largest covering around 3.2%.

The J gene is TRBJ1-6, the V gene TRBV27; TRBD1 agrees at 7 bases. The sequence was collected from a woman aged 80 or older with acute or convalescent COVID-19. Source material: peripheral blood. The CDR3 bases are TGTGCCAGCAGTTTTAGGGGGACAGCCCTCTATAATTCACCCCTCCACTTT. Its protein product is CASSFRGTALYNSPLHF.